The 26 T cell receptor beta chains presented below share a single source sample, sequenced in a study of identical twins. From the 5' RACE reads, TCRdb called clonotypes with MiXCR, one entry per CDR3 protein. The sample has some 500,000 distinct CDR3 sequences, 14% seen once; the top ten hold approximately 0.98%. The data also belong to a second study, concerning yellow fever vaccine responses in identical twins.

Sequencing was performed on CD4+ T cells sorted from blood. These receptors were taken from a woman between 18 and 30 years old in good health.

This clonotype was seen only a few times. The chain has TRBV20-1 and TRBJ2-7; no firm D call. V lost 1 base to trimming and J lost 2 bases, with 12 bases between them. The length of the CDR3 is 14 residues. Germline CDR1 DFQATT, CDR2 SNEGSKA (reference sequence). The CDR3 here is CSARVVGTPYEQYF. CDR3 coding DNA: TGCAGTGCTAGAGTGGTCGGTACCCCCTACGAGCAGTACTTC.

As DNA, the CDR3 is TGTGCCACCGCGACACTCACTGAAGCTTTCTTT. Its protein is CATATLTEAFF. The chain recombines TRBV24-1 with TRBJ1-1; D unresolved. The CDR3 spans 11 residues. Germline-derived CDR1 and CDR2 are KGHDR and SFDVKD. V was shortened by 9 bases and J by 4 bases, with 8 bases between the two germline ends.

As DNA, the CDR3 is TGTGCCGTACAGGGGAGGAATGAGCAGTTCTTC. This codes for CAVQGRNEQFF. This chain joins TRBV19 and TRBJ2-1; TRBD1 is a possible D gene (7 bases). The germline V and J ends were trimmed by 11 bases and 7 bases, with 12 bases remaining between them. The germline V gene has CDR1 LNHDA and CDR2 SQIVND (reference sequence). CDR3 length: 11 residues. The variable domain in full, completed from reference TRBV19 and TRBJ2-1, reads DGGITQSPKYLFRKEGQNVTLSCEQNLNHDAMYWYRQDPGQGLRLIYYSQIVNDFQKGDIAEGYSVSREKKESFPLTVTSAQKNPTAFYLCAVQGRNEQFFGPGTRLTVL.

This clonotype was recorded a few times. This sequence joins TRBV12-5 and TRBJ2-1; D is ambiguous. The CDR3 runs 13 residues. The V end was cut by 0 bases, the J end by 9 bases, with 9 bases between. Germline CDR1 reads LGHNT; CDR2 reads FRNRAP. This CDR3 is CASGLVASGEQFF. The CDR3, as DNA: TGTGCTAGTGGTTTGGTGGCTTCGGGTGAGCAGTTCTTC. The complete variable domain, with remaining parts taken from reference TRBV12-5 and TRBJ2-1, reads DARVTQTPRHKVTEMGQEVTMRCQPILGHNTVFWYRQTMMQGLELLAYFRNRAPLDDSGMPKDRFSAEMPDATLATLKIQPSEPRDSAVYFCASGLVASGEQFFGPGTRLTVL.

This chain uses TRBV29-1 with TRBJ2-7; 8 bases line up with TRBD1. CDR1 is SQVTM and CDR2 is ANQGSEA in the germline V gene. The CDR3 loop spans 13 amino acids. J lost 6 bases, V lost 7 bases, and 11 bases had no gene match. The CDR3 is CSASTGGTLEQYF. DNA for the CDR3: TGCAGCGCCTCAACAGGGGGAACTCTCGAGCAGTACTTC.

CDR3 protein: CASSRAWPSNQPQHF. The CDR3 coding sequence is TGTGCCAGCAGTCGCGCCTGGCCTAGCAATCAGCCCCAGCATTTT. The V call is TRBV12-3 or TRBV12-4, the J call TRBJ1-5, with D unresolved. Trimming left V 5 bases short and J 0 bases short, with 11 bases between. CDR3 size: 15 residues.

This clonotype was picked up many times. The chain has TRBV4-2 and TRBJ1-3; tentative D call: TRBD1 (5 bases). From germline, CDR1 is LGHNA and CDR2 YNFKEQ. V was shortened by 1 base and J by 3 bases, with 10 bases between the two germline ends. The CDR3 has 15 amino acids. CDR3 loop: CASSQAVGDGNTIYF. For the CDR3, the DNA is TGTGCCAGCAGCCAAGCGGTAGGGGATGGAAACACCATATATTTT.

The gene calls are TRBV11-2 and TRBJ2-3, with 7 positions matching TRBD2. With 5 bases clipped from V and 0 bases from J, the junction kept 17 bases outside the gene matches. The CDR3 contains 19 residues. Looked up from germline, CDR1 is SGHAT and CDR2 is FQNNGV. The CDR3 is CASSMLAVLDGGSTDTQYF. The CDR3 DNA sequence: TGTGCCAGCAGCATGCTAGCGGTTCTTGATGGAGGGAGCACAGATACGCAGTATTTT. Full variable domain (rest looked up from reference TRBV11-2 and TRBJ2-3): EAGVAQSPRYKIIEKRQSVAFWCNPISGHATLYWYQQILGQGPKLLIQFQNNGVVDDSQLPKDRFSAERLKGVDSTLKIQPAKLEDSAVYLCASSMLAVLDGGSTDTQYFGPGTRLTVL.

This clonotype came up a few times. This chain links TRBV12-3 or TRBV12-4 with TRBJ1-5; D perhaps matches TRBD1 (6 bases). V gave up 2 bases and J gave up 1 base, with 12 bases separating them. The CDR3 loop spans 16 amino acids. In DNA form, the CDR3 reads TGTGCCAGCAGTTTATACGGGGGCACGAGCAATCAGCCCCAGCATTTT. It codes for CASSLYGGTSNQPQHF.

This clonotype was picked up a small number of times. This chain connects TRBV14 to TRBJ2-1; D gene unclear. V was pared by 0 bases and J by 4 bases, with 7 bases between. CDR1 and CDR2 (germline): SGHDN, FVKESK. The CDR3 totals 14 residues. The CDR3 protein is CASSQDLRYNEQFF. The CDR3 bases are TGTGCCAGCAGCCAAGATTTACGGTACAATGAGCAGTTCTTC.

V gene TRBV2 combines with J gene TRBJ2-7, with D uncertain. Germline V gives CDR1 SNHLY, CDR2 FYNNEI. Trimming cost V 8 bases and J 3 bases, with 8 bases left between them. The CDR3 is 11 amino acids. CDR3 in amino acids: CASLQSYEQYF. CDR3 coding DNA: TGTGCCAGCCTACAGAGCTACGAGCAGTACTTC.

This chain uses TRBV20-1 with TRBJ1-1; D gene unclear. Germline assignment: CDR1 DFQATT and CDR2 SNEGSKA (reference sequence). The CDR3 spans 14 residues. V lost 0 bases and J 0 bases, leaving 8 bases between the germline ends. The CDR3 sequence is CSARDPRVNTEAFF. CDR3 sequence (DNA): TGCAGTGCTAGAGATCCAAGGGTGAACACTGAAGCTTTCTTT.

This clonotype was counted ten times or more. The rearrangement joins TRBV27 to TRBJ2-3; 12 bases match TRBD2. The CDR3 is 20 amino acids. Germline CDR1 and CDR2: MNHEY and SMNVEV (reference sequence). V was clipped by 2 bases and J by 3 bases; unmatched bases: 15. In DNA, the CDR3 is TGTGCCAGCAGTTTACGATCTCCACTAGCGGGAGGCGATGCGACAGATACGCAGTATTTT. Translating gives CASSLRSPLAGGDATDTQYF.

Only a few counts were recorded for this clonotype. J is TRBJ2-1 and V is TRBV7-2; D not certain. This CDR3 is 15 amino acids long. V shed 0 bases and J shed 0 bases, with 6 bases lying between them. CDR1 and CDR2 (germline): SGHTA, FQGNSA. The CDR3 bases are TGTGCCAGCAGCTTAGCCATAAGCTCCTACAATGAGCAGTTCTTC. This translates into CASSLAISSYNEQFF.

This clonotype appeared a few times. The V gene is TRBV20-1, the J gene TRBJ2-7; no definite D call. CDR1 and CDR2 (germline): DFQATT, SNEGSKA (reference sequence). The CDR3 totals 12 residues. V lost 3 bases to trimming and J lost 3 bases, with 9 bases between them. The DNA of the CDR3 is TGCAGTGCTAGCTTGTCCAGCTACGAGCAGTACTTC. This translates into CSASLSSYEQYF.

The chain combines TRBV5-1 with TRBJ1-6; no reliable D call. The germline V gene has CDR1 SGHRS and CDR2 YFSETQ. Trimming left V 0 bases short and J 8 bases short, with 12 bases between. This CDR3 comprises 15 residues. CDR3 sequence reads: CASSLERNRDSPLHF. The DNA for the CDR3 is TGCGCCAGCAGCTTGGAACGGAATAGGGATTCACCCCTCCACTTT.

This clonotype was recorded many times. The chain has TRBV7-9 and TRBJ2-7; D unresolved. This CDR3 has 14 amino acids. The germline V gene encodes CDR1 SEHNR and CDR2 FQNEAQ (reference sequence). Between the trimmed V and J ends, which lost 5 bases and 0 bases, there was a span of 11 bases. CDR3 amino acids: CASSLETSSYEQYF. DNA for the CDR3: TGTGCCAGCAGCCTAGAGACCAGCTCCTACGAGCAGTACTTC.

This clonotype was observed a few times. The chain carries TRBV6-2 or TRBV6-3 and TRBJ2-1; TRBD2 aligns across 9 bases. CDR3 length: 16 amino acids. CDR1 MNHEY and CDR2 SVGEGT come from the germline V gene. J was trimmed by 0 bases and V by 5 bases; bases with no gene match: 5. CDR3 sequence (DNA): TGTGCCAGCAGTCCGAGGACTAGCGACTCCTACAATGAGCAGTTCTTC. As protein: CASSPRTSDSYNEQFF.

This clonotype was detected only a few times. V usage is TRBV5-5 and J usage is TRBJ1-4; perhaps TRBD1 as D (5 bases). This CDR3 comprises 14 residues. Germline CDR1 and CDR2: SGHKS and YYEKEE (reference sequence). With 4 bases removed from V and 7 bases from J, the gap between germline ends came to 14 bases. The CDR3 loop is CASSRGRGGEKLFF. In DNA, the CDR3 is TGTGCCAGCAGCCGGGGTAGGGGTGGTGAAAAACTGTTTTTT.

This clonotype was found many times. The chain recombines TRBV5-1 with TRBJ2-1; D is undetermined. Per germline, CDR1 SGHRS and CDR2 YFSETQ. The ends were cut back, 0 bases at V and 8 bases at J, with 6 bases in the middle. This CDR3 contains 12 residues. The CDR3 protein is CASSLGPDEQFF. DNA of the CDR3: TGCGCCAGCAGCTTGGGACCCGATGAGCAGTTCTTC. Together with reference TRBV5-1 and TRBJ2-1, the CDR3 gives the full variable domain: KAGVTQTPRYLIKTRGQQVTLSCSPISGHRSVSWYQQTPGQGLQFLFEYFSETQRNKGNFPGRFSGRQFSNSRSEMNVSTLELGDSALYLCASSLGPDEQFFGPGTRLTVL.

This chain uses TRBV28 with TRBJ2-5; maybe TRBD1 (6 bases). CDR1 MDHEN and CDR2 SYDVKM come from the germline V gene. The CDR3 totals 13 residues. Trimming removed 3 bases at V and 5 bases at J, with 10 bases between. The CDR3 loop is CASSFPGVETQYF. The DNA for the CDR3 is TGTGCCAGCAGTTTCCCAGGGGTGGAGACCCAGTACTTC.

A word on this clonotype: A much larger clone differs from this one at a single base, so this may be a read error. The CDR3 does not end in the conserved phenylalanine or tryptophan, so this is likely a read error. The rearrangement links TRBV20-1 to TRBJ2-6; D is unresolved. CDR3 length: 12 amino acids. Germline V gene sequence: CDR1 DFQATT, CDR2 SNEGSKA (reference sequence). V was pared by 7 bases and J by 1 base, with 5 bases between. The CDR3 nucleotides are TGCAGTGGCAAATCTGGGGCCAACGTCCTGACTCTC. Protein: CSGKSGANVLTL.

This clonotype was found many times. One junction end does not reproduce the germline sequence, and a read error may be involved. The gene calls are TRBV5-1 and TRBJ1-5, with TRBD1 as a possible D gene (5 bases). Germline values: CDR1 SGHRS, CDR2 YFSETQ. The CDR3 contains 14 residues. CDR3 nucleotides: TGTGCCAGCAGTAGGGACGGGAGCAATCAGCCCCAGCATTTT. Protein: CASSRDGSNQPQHF.

This clonotype was counted ten times or more. The chain recombines TRBV29-1 with TRBJ1-4; 9 bases are a match to TRBD1. This CDR3 contains 13 residues. V lost 6 bases to trimming and J lost 8 bases; unmatched junction nucleotides: 7. CDR1 is SQVTM and CDR2 is ANQGSEA in the germline V gene. DNA for the CDR3: TGCAGCGTGGGGACAGGGTTTGGCGAAAAACTGTTTTTT. Encoded protein: CSVGTGFGEKLFF.

The chain carries TRBV24-1 and TRBJ2-1, with D perhaps given as TRBD1 or TRBD2 (5 bases each). The CDR3 runs to 15 residues. V lost 2 bases, J lost 4 bases, and 11 bases lay in between. The germline V gene encodes CDR1 KGHDR and CDR2 SFDVKD. This CDR3 reads CATSDSERGYNEQFF. The CDR3 nucleotides read TGTGCCACCAGTGATTCAGAGAGGGGTTACAATGAGCAGTTCTTC.

V gene TRBV6-2 or TRBV6-3 combines with J gene TRBJ2-3; D perhaps matches TRBD1 (6 bases). CDR3 size: 11 residues. Deletions cut 2 bases from V and 14 bases from J, with 11 bases between. Germline V CDR1 and CDR2: MNHEY, SVGEGT. The CDR3 nucleotides are TGTGCCAGCAGTTACGGGACATCCCTGTATTTT. Its protein is CASSYGTSLYF.